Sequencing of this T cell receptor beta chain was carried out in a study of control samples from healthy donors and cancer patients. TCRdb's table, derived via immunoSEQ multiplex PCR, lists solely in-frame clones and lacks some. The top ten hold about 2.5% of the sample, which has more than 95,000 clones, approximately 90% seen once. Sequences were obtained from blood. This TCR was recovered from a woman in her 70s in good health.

The chain's CDR3 is CASSQVRDRGMNTEAFF. DNA of the CDR3: TGCGCCAGCAGCCAAGTGAGGGACAGGGGCATGAACACTGAAGCTTTCTTT. The J gene is TRBJ1-1, the V gene TRBV4-1; TRBD1 matches at 10 bases. CDR3 length equals 17 residues. Germline V gene sequence: CDR1 MGHRA, CDR2 YSYEKL. J was trimmed by 0 bases and V by 1 base; bases with no gene match: 5.